The rows below give T cell receptor beta chains drawn from one sample of a study of vaccination effects on CD4 cells after COVID-19. Antigens for these TCRs are unknown. Some clones are missing from TCRdb's copy, which holds only in-frame ones; the method was immunoSEQ multiplex PCR. The sample has 50,000 to 75,000 clones; under 80% are singletons. The sample consisted of CD4+ T cells from PBMCs cultured without peptide, taken before COVID-19 vaccination. Receptor source: a human donor who had a prior SARS-CoV-2 infection. CDR3s include the opening cysteine and the closing phenylalanine or tryptophan. The order of the fields is CDR3 length, D gene, V gene, J gene, CDR3 protein. A D gene is named only where the DNA matches it firmly.

14	NA	TRBV5-5	TRBJ2-3	CASTIGGNTDTQYF
13	TRBD1	TRBV6-2/TRBV6-3	TRBJ2-7	CASSRTGTYEQYF
14	TRBD2	TRBV2	TRBJ2-7	CASSDAGGGYEQYF
16	NA	TRBV5-1	TRBJ1-3	CASSTLQGNSGNTIYF
14	NA	TRBV19	TRBJ1-1	CASSRRSGGTEAFF
15	NA	TRBV2	TRBJ1-4	CASSLNSGTNEKLFF
14	NA	TRBV18	TRBJ2-5	CASSPPSEPETQYF
18	TRBD1	TRBV5-1	TRBJ2-6	CASSMTGSSSSGANVLTF
12	NA	TRBV2	TRBJ2-7	CASRVIGTWQYF
14	NA	TRBV7-9	TRBJ1-1	CASSLRGSDTEAFF
16	TRBD1	TRBV5-5	TRBJ1-2	CASSLTGTGPNYGYTF
13	NA	TRBV11-3	TRBJ2-4	CASSLAPGDIQYF